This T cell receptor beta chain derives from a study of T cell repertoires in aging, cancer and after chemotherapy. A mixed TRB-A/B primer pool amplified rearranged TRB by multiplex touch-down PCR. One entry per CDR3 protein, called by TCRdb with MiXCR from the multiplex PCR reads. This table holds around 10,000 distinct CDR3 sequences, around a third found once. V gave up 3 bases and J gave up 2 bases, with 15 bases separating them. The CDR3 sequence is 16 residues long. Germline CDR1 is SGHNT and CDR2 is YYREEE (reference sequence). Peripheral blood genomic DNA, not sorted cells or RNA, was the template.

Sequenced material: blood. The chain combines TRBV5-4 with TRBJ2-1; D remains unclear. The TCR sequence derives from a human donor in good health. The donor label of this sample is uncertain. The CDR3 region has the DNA TGTGCCAGCAGCTCTCCGACCGGGCCAGCCTACAATGAGCAGTTCTTC. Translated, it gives CASSSPTGPAYNEQFF.